This T cell receptor beta chain was recorded in a study of cytomegalovirus exposure and HLA in healthy donors. On the study more broadly: Prior work identified around 100 million unique TCR beta sequences in roughly 180 million T cells.

Trimming took 4 bases from V and 2 from J, leaving 11 bases between them. The CDR3 contains 14 residues. Germline-derived CDR1 and CDR2 are SEHNR and FQNEAQ (reference sequence). Use of 60 Vbeta and 13 Jbeta primers characterized the PCR. Generated by immunoSEQ multiplex PCR, the TCRdb table keeps only in-frame clones and is missing some. The sample lists 130,000 or so clones, around 80% occurring once. In regard to this clone: The antigen is not known.

Notes on the study in general: Associated with cytomegalovirus, according to the listing, were 150 to 200 TCR beta chains. Reportedly, fewer N-insertions than the approximately 700-donor mean appeared in an Asian-associated ancestry cluster in a later analysis. Because they were indistinguishable, some V segments, including TRBV6-2 and TRBV6-3, were excluded.

This clonotype was obtained from a young man in good health and CMV-seropositive. The chain combines TRBV7-9 with TRBJ1-2, with no clear D. The sample taken for sequencing was PBMCs. CDR3 nucleotides: TGTGCCAGCAGCTCTTCTAGGCCCAACTATGGCTACACCTTC. It specifies CASSSSRPNYGYTF.